Following are 23 T cell receptor beta chains from one sample sequenced in a study of blood T cells in healthy people across ages (dated by TCRdb to about 2015). To prepare the library, 5' RACE was applied. The instrument was an Illumina HiSeq 2500. The second PCR ran for roughly 6 to 11 cycles and used a J-beta primer mix along with a sample-barcoded 5' primer. Using fastp at Q25 and MiXCR, TCRdb reprocessed the public reads and kept productive beta chains. Rows matching on CDR3 protein sequence are summarized as one entry with the most common DNA and genes. The sample includes roughly 700,000 distinct CDR3 sequences, with 49% observed a single time. Roughly 34% of the sample goes to the ten largest clones. What was sequenced was blood. All receptors derive from a woman aged 55 to 70 in good health.

This clonotype has just a few counts. The V call is TRBV5-1, the J call TRBJ2-3; a weak D match, TRBD1 (5 bases). This CDR3 has 14 residues. The germline V gene encodes CDR1 SGHRS and CDR2 YFSETQ. V lost 2 bases and J 4 bases, leaving 11 bases between the germline ends. This CDR3 reads CASSFSQVADTQYF. The CDR3 nucleotides are TGCGCCAGCAGCTTTTCACAGGTTGCAGATACGCAGTATTTT. The whole variable domain, remainder taken from reference TRBV5-1 and TRBJ2-3, is KAGVTQTPRYLIKTRGQQVTLSCSPISGHRSVSWYQQTPGQGLQFLFEYFSETQRNKGNFPGRFSGRQFSNSRSEMNVSTLELGDSALYLCASSFSQVADTQYFGPGTRLTVL.

A few counts support this clonotype. The chain employs TRBV5-6 and TRBJ1-4, with D hard to call. CDR1 is SGHDT and CDR2 is YYEEEE in the germline V gene. The CDR3 is 10 residues long. The V end was cut by 5 bases, the J end by 10 bases, with 6 bases between. The CDR3 spells CASSWRKLFF. CDR3 nucleotides: TGTGCCAGCAGTTGGAGAAAACTGTTTTTT.

The table lists this clonotype with a count of one. The chain recombines TRBV29-1 with TRBJ1-2; 8 bases match TRBD1. Germline-derived CDR1 and CDR2 are SQVTM and ANQGSEA. The CDR3 extends over 14 amino acids. Trimming at V came to 4 bases and at J to 3 bases, leaving 7 bases not matched to a gene. Here the CDR3 DNA reads TGCAGCGTTGTGGGCAAGGGACAGGACTATGGCTACACCTTC. The encoded protein is CSVVGKGQDYGYTF.

The J gene is TRBJ2-4, the V gene TRBV10-3, with 10 nucleotides matching TRBD1. The CDR3 contains 15 residues. The V segment lost 4 bases and the J segment 4 bases; nucleotides outside the gene matches: 4. Germline V gene data show CDR1 as ENHRY and CDR2 as SYGVKD. CDR3 amino acids: CAISGQGQGKNIQYF. The DNA for the CDR3 is TGTGCCATCAGTGGCCAGGGACAGGGGAAAAACATTCAGTACTTC.

The chain employs TRBV9 and TRBJ2-7; 10 bases match TRBD1. J gave up 3 bases and V 3 bases, and 3 bases lay outside the gene matches. The germline V gene has CDR1 SGDLS and CDR2 YYNGEE. CDR3 length: 14 amino acids. CDR3 DNA: TGTGCCAGCAGCGCGGGACAGGGGTACTACGAGCAGTACTTC. This gives the protein CASSAGQGYYEQYF.

CDR3 in amino acids: CAISEGLAGVNEQFF. The DNA of the CDR3 is TGTGCCATCAGTGAAGGACTAGCGGGAGTAAATGAGCAGTTCTTC. The gene calls are TRBV10-3 and TRBJ2-1; 13 positions match TRBD2. Trimming removed 3 bases from V and 7 bases from J; junction bases left unmatched: 3. Germline V lookup: CDR1 ENHRY, CDR2 SYGVKD. The CDR3 length is 15 residues.

The sample holds many counts of this clonotype. V gene TRBV20-1 combines with J gene TRBJ2-6, with TRBD1 identical over 8 bases. This CDR3 region has 18 residues. The ends lost 0 bases at V and 0 bases at J; junction bases unmatched: 7. Germline values: CDR1 DFQATT, CDR2 SNEGSKA (reference sequence). CDR3 residues: CSAREQGASSSGANVLTF. The DNA of the CDR3 is TGCAGTGCTAGAGAGCAGGGGGCTTCCTCCTCTGGGGCCAACGTCCTGACTTTC.

As to this clonotype: A much larger clone differs from this one at a single base, so this may be a read error. The chain recombines TRBV10-3 with TRBJ2-1; possibly TRBD1 or TRBD2 for D (5 bases each). V lost 7 bases and J lost 8, with 12 bases in between. The CDR3 sequence is 12 residues long. CDR1 and CDR2 from the germline V gene are ENHRY and SYGVKD. The CDR3 reads CAINGGNDEQFF. CDR3 nucleotides: TGTGCCATCAATGGGGGAAACGATGAGCAGTTCTTC.

V and J are TRBV7-3 and TRBJ2-1; 7 bases fit TRBD2. Germline CDR1 reads SGHTA; CDR2 reads FQGTGA. The trim removed 8 bases at V and 6 bases at J, leaving 10 bases unmatched. The CDR3 covers 14 residues. The CDR3 DNA sequence: TGTGCCAGCTCCTCATTTGGCGGGAGCAATGAGCAGTTCTTC. Amino acid sequence: CASSSFGGSNEQFF.

There are a few counts of this clonotype. This chain links TRBV20-1 with TRBJ2-1; perhaps TRBD2 as D (5 bases). CDR1 is DFQATT, CDR2 SNEGSKA, per germline (reference sequence). The CDR3 has 14 amino acids. V lost 0 bases, J lost 9 bases, and 15 bases lay in between. The CDR3 coding sequence is TGCAGTGCTAGAGATTGGGCAGGAGGCACTGAGCAGTTCTTC. The encoded protein is CSARDWAGGTEQFF.

This chain uses TRBV5-1 with TRBJ1-4; a weak D match, TRBD1 (5 bases). Trimming left V 2 bases short and J 8 bases short, with 10 bases between. The CDR3 contains 13 residues. From germline, CDR1 is SGHRS and CDR2 YFSETQ. Here the CDR3 DNA reads TGCGCCAGCAGCTTCGGGACGGGCGAAAAACTGTTTTTT. This sequence encodes CASSFGTGEKLFF.

This clonotype has a handful of counts. The rearrangement links TRBV20-1 to TRBJ1-2, with 9 bases aligning to TRBD1. This CDR3 is built from 13 residues. Germline values: CDR1 DFQATT, CDR2 SNEGSKA (reference sequence). With V trimmed by 6 bases and J by 6 bases, 8 bases remained unmatched. CDR3 bases: TGCAGTGCCCGACAGGGGGTTTTTAATGGCTACACCTTC. It yields the protein CSARQGVFNGYTF.

At least ten counts were recorded for this clonotype. V usage is TRBV5-1 and J usage is TRBJ1-4, with D perhaps TRBD1 (5 bases). This CDR3 has 15 amino acids. Germline V gives CDR1 SGHRS, CDR2 YFSETQ. The V and J ends lost 3 bases and 4 bases respectively, with 13 bases between them. The CDR3 loop is CASSSDGTSNEKLFF. DNA of the CDR3: TGCGCCAGCAGCTCAGACGGGACTAGTAATGAAAAACTGTTTTTT.

This clonotype was picked up a small number of times. The rearrangement joins TRBV29-1 to TRBJ1-2, with D possibly matching TRBD1 (5 bases). With 3 bases removed from V and 6 bases from J, the gap between germline ends came to 8 bases. The CDR3 consists of 11 residues. Germline assignment: CDR1 SQVTM and CDR2 ANQGSEA. CDR3: CSVDPRDGYTF. The CDR3 nucleotides read TGCAGCGTTGACCCCAGGGATGGCTACACCTTC.

V and J are TRBV6-2 or TRBV6-3 and TRBJ1-2; 8 nucleotides line up with TRBD1. J gave up 7 bases and V 6 bases, and 7 bases lay outside the gene matches. Per the germline V gene, CDR1 is MNHEY and CDR2 is SVGEGT. The CDR3 runs 13 residues. DNA for the CDR3: TGTGCCAGCAGAACGACAGGGGAGAGTGGCTACACCTTC. Translation gives CASRTTGESGYTF.

The table lists this clonotype with a few counts. The CDR3 is CSATRAGDSYEQYF. CDR3 nucleotides: TGCAGTGCTACGAGAGCGGGAGACTCCTACGAGCAGTACTTC. The chain joins TRBV20-1 to TRBJ2-7, with 8 bases that match TRBD2. V dropped 4 bases and J dropped 0; count of bases not matched to a gene: 5. Germline values: CDR1 DFQATT, CDR2 SNEGSKA (reference sequence). This CDR3 has 14 residues.

V gene TRBV7-2 combines with J gene TRBJ1-2; D uncertain. Trimming took off 0 bases at V and 0 bases at J, with 8 bases between the two ends. In germline, CDR1 is SGHTA, CDR2 FQGNSA. This CDR3 comprises 15 residues. The CDR3 sequence: CASSLALIANYGYTF. As DNA, the CDR3 is TGTGCCAGCAGCTTAGCGCTGATAGCTAACTATGGCTACACCTTC.

This clonotype was detected only a few times. This chain connects TRBV12-3 or TRBV12-4 to TRBJ2-4; D ambiguous. Deletions cut 0 bases from V and 0 bases from J, with 9 bases between. The CDR3 covers 16 residues. CDR3 sequence (DNA): TGTGCCAGCAGTTTAGCCGAGCTACTAGCCAAAAACATTCAGTACTTC. Residues: CASSLAELLAKNIQYF.

V usage is TRBV7-9 and J usage is TRBJ1-4; the D gene is possibly TRBD1 (6 bases). The CDR3 consists of 15 residues. In germline, CDR1 is SEHNR, CDR2 FQNEAQ (reference sequence). Trimming cost V 5 bases and J 0 bases, with 10 bases left between them. The CDR3 is CASSQDRTTNEKLFF. CDR3 nucleotide sequence: TGTGCCAGCAGCCAAGACAGGACAACTAATGAAAAACTGTTTTTT.

This clonotype was recorded a few times. This chain connects TRBV29-1 to TRBJ2-1; D is perhaps TRBD1 or TRBD2 (7 bases each). The length of the CDR3 is 14 residues. Germline CDR1 reads SQVTM; CDR2 reads ANQGSEA. Between the trimmed V and J ends, which lost 7 bases and 7 bases, there was a span of 20 bases. The CDR3: CSGGTGDYRNEQFF. The CDR3 DNA follows: TGCAGCGGGGGAACAGGGGACTACAGGAATGAGCAGTTCTTC.

The rearrangement joins TRBV20-1 to TRBJ2-1; D unresolved. The germline V gene has CDR1 DFQATT and CDR2 SNEGSKA (reference sequence). V was cut by 0 bases and J by 5 bases, with 8 bases left in between. CDR3 size: 13 residues. This CDR3 is CSARDSADNEQFF. The CDR3 DNA reads as TGCAGTGCTAGAGATTCGGCCGACAATGAGCAGTTCTTC.

The V gene is TRBV2, the J gene TRBJ1-2, with 7 bases that match TRBD1. This CDR3 region has 13 residues. With 3 bases clipped from V and 6 bases from J, the junction kept 4 bases outside the gene matches. The germline CDR1 and CDR2 sequences are SNHLY and FYNNEI. CDR3 residues: CASSESGGNGYTF. The CDR3 coding sequence is TGTGCCAGCAGTGAGTCAGGGGGAAATGGCTACACCTTC.

The rearrangement uses TRBV7-2 and TRBJ2-1, with D possibly being TRBD2 (6 bases). The J call may be wrong; the DNA end is better matched by TRBJ2-7. This CDR3 is 14 amino acids long. Germline values: CDR1 SGHTA, CDR2 FQGNSA. CDR3 DNA sequence: TGTGCCAGCAGCCGCCCGGGACTTTACAATGAGCAGTACTTC. Translation gives CASSRPGLYNEQYF.